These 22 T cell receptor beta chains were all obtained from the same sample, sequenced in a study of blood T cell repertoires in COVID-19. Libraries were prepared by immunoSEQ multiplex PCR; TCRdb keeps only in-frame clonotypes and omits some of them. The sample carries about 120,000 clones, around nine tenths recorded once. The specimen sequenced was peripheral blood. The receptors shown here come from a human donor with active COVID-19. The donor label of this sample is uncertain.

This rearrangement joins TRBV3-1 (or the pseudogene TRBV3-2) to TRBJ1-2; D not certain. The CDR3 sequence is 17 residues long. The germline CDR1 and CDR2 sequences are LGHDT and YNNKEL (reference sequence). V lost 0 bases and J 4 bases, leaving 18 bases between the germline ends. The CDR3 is CASSQDLLTDTIYGYTF. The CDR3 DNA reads TGTGCCAGCAGCCAAGATTTATTGACCGACACGATCTATGGCTACACCTTC.

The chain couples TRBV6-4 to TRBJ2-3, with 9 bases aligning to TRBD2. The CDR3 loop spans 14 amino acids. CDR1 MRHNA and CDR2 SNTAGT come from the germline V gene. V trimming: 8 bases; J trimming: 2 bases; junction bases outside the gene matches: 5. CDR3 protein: CASGAGGPTDTQYF. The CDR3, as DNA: TGTGCCAGCGGAGCGGGGGGCCCCACAGATACGCAGTATTTT.

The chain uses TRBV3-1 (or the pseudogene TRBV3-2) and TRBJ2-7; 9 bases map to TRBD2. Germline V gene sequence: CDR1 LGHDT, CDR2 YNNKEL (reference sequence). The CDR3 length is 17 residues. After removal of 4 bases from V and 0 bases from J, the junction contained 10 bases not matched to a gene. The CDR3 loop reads CASSPRQERGVSYEQYF. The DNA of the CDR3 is TGTGCCAGCAGCCCAAGACAGGAGCGGGGGGTCTCCTACGAGCAGTACTTC.

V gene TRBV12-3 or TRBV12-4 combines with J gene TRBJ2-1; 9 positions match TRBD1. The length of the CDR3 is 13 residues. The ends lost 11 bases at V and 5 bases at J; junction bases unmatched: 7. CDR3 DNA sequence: TGTGCCGTACGGGACAGGGTCGACAATGAGCAGTTCTTC. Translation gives CAVRDRVDNEQFF.

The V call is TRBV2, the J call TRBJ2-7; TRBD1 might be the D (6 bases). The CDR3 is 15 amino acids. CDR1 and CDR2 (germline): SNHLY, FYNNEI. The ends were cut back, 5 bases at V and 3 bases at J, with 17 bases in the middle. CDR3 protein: CASSSTGLGNYEQYF. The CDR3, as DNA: TGTGCCAGCAGTTCTACAGGGCTGGGAAACTACGAGCAGTACTTC.

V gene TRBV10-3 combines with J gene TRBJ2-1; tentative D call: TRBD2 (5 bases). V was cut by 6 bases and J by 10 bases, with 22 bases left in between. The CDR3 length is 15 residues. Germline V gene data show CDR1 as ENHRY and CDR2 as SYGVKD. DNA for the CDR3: TGTGCCATCAGAACCGGGATCACACCCCGCCCGGAGCAGTTCTTC. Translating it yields CAIRTGITPRPEQFF.

The CDR3, as DNA: TGCGCCAGCAGCTTGTACCCGGGAGCCCAAGAGACCCAGTACTTC. Translated: CASSLYPGAQETQYF. The rearrangement joins TRBV5-1 to TRBJ2-5; TRBD2 might be the D (6 bases). Between the trimmed V and J ends, which lost 1 base and 1 base, there was a span of 11 bases. Germline CDR1 reads SGHRS; CDR2 reads YFSETQ. The CDR3 has 15 residues.

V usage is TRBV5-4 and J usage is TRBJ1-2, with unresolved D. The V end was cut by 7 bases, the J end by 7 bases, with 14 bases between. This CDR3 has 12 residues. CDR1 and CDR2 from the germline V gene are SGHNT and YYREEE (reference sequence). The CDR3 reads CASGSPGGGYTF. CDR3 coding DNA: TGTGCCAGCGGCTCGCCTGGAGGTGGCTACACCTTC.

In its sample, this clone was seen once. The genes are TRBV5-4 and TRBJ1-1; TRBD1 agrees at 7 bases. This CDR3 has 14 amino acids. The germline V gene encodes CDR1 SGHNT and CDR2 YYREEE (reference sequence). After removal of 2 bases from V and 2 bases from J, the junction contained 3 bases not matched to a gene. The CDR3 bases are TGTGCCAGCAGCTTCAACAGGGGTAACACTGAAGCTTTCTTT. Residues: CASSFNRGNTEAFF.

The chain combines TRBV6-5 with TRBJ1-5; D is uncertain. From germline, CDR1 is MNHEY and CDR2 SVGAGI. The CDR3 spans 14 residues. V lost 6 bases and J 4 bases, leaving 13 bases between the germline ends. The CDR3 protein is CASRAGLLNQPQHF. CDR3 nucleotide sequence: TGTGCCAGCAGAGCCGGTTTACTAAATCAGCCCCAGCATTTT.

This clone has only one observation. The CDR3 nucleotides are TGTGCCAGCATTCAATCCGGACAGTCCTACGAGCAGTACTTC. Its protein product is CASIQSGQSYEQYF. The chain uses TRBV21-1 and TRBJ2-7; the D call in the table, TRBD1, was not verified against the DNA. TRBV21-1 is termed a pseudogene. There are 14 residues in the CDR3.

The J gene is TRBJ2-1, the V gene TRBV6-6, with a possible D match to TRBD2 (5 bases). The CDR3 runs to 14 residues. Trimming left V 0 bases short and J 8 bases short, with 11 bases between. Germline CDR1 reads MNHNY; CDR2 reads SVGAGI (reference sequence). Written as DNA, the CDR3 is TGTGCCAGCAGTTACTCGACCTTAGCGTATGAGCAGTTCTTC. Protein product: CASSYSTLAYEQFF.

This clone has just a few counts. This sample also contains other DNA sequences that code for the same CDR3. CDR3 bases: TGTGCCAGCAGCCCAGAGGACAGGGGGAATGAAAAACTGTTTTTT. It codes for CASSPEDRGNEKLFF. The chain couples TRBV5-5 to TRBJ1-4; TRBD1 matches at 10 bases. Looked up from germline, CDR1 is SGHKS and CDR2 is YYEKEE (reference sequence). The CDR3 covers 15 residues. The trim removed 4 bases at V and 5 bases at J, leaving 5 bases unmatched.

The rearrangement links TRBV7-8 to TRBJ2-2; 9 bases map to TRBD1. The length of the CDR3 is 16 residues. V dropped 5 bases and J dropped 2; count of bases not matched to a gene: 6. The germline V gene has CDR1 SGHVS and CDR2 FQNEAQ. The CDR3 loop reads CASSPLDRGNTGELFF. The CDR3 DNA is TGTGCCAGCAGCCCGTTGGACAGGGGTAACACCGGGGAGCTGTTTTTT.

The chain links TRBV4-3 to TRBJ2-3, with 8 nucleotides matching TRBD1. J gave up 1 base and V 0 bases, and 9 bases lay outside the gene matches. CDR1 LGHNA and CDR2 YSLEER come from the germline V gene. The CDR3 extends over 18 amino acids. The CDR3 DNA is TGCGCCAGCAGCCAAGATACCCGGACAGGGTGGGGCACAGATACGCAGTATTTT. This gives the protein CASSQDTRTGWGTDTQYF.

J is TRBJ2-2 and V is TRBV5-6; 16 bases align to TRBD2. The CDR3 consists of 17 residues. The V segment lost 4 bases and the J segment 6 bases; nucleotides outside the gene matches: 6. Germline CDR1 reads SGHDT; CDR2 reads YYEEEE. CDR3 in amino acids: CASSPAGTSGGAGELFF. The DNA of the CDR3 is TGTGCCAGCAGCCCCGCGGGGACTAGCGGGGGGGCCGGGGAGCTGTTTTTT.

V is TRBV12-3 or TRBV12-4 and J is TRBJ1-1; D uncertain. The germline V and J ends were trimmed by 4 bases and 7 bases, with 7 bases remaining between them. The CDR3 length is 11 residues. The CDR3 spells CASSSNFEAFF. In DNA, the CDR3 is TGTGCCAGCAGTTCAAATTTTGAAGCTTTCTTT.

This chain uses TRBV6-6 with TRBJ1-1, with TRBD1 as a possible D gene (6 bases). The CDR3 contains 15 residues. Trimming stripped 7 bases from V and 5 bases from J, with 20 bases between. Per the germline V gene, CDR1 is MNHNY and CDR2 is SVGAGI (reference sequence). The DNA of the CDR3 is TGTGCCAGCAATCCTCGGGGGGCTATCGGGACTGAAGCTTTCTTT. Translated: CASNPRGAIGTEAFF.

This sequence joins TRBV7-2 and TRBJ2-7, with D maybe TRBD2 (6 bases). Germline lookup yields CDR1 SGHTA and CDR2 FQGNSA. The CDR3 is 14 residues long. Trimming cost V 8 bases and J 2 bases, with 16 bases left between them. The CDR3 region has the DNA TGTGCCAGCGGGACTCCGGGACGGGCCTACGAGCAGTACTTC. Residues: CASGTPGRAYEQYF.

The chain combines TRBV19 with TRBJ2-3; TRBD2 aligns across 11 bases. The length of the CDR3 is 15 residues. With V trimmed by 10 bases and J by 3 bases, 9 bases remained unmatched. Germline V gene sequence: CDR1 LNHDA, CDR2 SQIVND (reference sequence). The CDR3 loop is CATTPTSGATDTQYF. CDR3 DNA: TGTGCCACAACCCCGACTAGCGGGGCGACAGATACGCAGTATTTT. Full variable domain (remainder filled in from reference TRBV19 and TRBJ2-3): DGGITQSPKYLFRKEGQNVTLSCEQNLNHDAMYWYRQDPGQGLRLIYYSQIVNDFQKGDIAEGYSVSREKKESFPLTVTSAQKNPTAFYLCATTPTSGATDTQYFGPGTRLTVL.

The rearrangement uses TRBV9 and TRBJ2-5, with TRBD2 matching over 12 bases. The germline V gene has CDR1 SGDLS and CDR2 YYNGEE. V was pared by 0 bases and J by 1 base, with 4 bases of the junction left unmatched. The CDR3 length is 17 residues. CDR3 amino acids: CASSVDLAGGLQETQYF. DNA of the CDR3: TGTGCCAGCAGCGTAGATCTAGCGGGGGGGCTCCAAGAGACCCAGTACTTC. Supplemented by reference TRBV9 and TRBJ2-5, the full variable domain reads DSGVTQTPKHLITATGQRVTLRCSPRSGDLSVYWYQQSLDQGLQFLIQYYNGEERAKGNILERFSAQQFPDLHSELNLSSLELGDSALYFCASSVDLAGGLQETQYFGPGTRLLVL.

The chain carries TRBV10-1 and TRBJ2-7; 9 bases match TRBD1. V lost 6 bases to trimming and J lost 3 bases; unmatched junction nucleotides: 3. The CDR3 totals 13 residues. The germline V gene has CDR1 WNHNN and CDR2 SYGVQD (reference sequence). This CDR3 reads CASSGGQGYEQYF. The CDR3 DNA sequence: TGCGCCAGCAGCGGGGGACAGGGCTACGAGCAGTACTTC.